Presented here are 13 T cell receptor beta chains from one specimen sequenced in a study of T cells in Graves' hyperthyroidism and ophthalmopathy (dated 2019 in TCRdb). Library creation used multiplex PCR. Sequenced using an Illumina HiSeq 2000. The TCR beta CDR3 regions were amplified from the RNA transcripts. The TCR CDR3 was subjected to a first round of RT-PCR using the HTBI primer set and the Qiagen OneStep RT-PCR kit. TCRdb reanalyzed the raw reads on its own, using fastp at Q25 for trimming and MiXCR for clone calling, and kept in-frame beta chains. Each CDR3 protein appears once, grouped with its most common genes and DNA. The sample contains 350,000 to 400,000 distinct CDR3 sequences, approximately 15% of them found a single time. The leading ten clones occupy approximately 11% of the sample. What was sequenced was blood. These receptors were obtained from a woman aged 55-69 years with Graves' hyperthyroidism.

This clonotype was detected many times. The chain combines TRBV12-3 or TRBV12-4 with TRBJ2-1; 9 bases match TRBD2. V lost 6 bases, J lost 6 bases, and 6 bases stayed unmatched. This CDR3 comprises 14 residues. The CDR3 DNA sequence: TGTGCCAGCAGCCGCCAACTAGCGGGCAATGAGCAGTTCTTC. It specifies CASSRQLAGNEQFF.

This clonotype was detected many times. The CDR3 DNA reads TGTGCCAGCAGTTCATTACAGGTACCCGAGCAGTTCTTC. Translation gives CASSSLQVPEQFF. The chain couples TRBV12-3 or TRBV12-4 to TRBJ2-1; D perhaps matches TRBD1 (5 bases). V shed 4 bases and J shed 10 bases, with 14 bases lying between them. The CDR3 has 13 residues.

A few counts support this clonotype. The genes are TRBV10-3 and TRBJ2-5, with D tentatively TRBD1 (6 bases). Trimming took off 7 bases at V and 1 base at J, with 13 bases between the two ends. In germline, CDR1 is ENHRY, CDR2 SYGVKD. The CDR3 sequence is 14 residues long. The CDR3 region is CAIKLGATQETQYF. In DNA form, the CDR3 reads TGTGCCATCAAGTTGGGGGCAACCCAAGAGACCCAGTACTTC.

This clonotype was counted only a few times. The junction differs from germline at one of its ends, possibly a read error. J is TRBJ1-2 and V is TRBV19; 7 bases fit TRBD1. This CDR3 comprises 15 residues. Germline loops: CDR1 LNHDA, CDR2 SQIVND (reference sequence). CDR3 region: CASTGTGTEYYGYAF. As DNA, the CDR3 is TGTGCCAGTACCGGAACCGGGACAGAGTACTATGGCTACGCCTTC.

Here the CDR3 reads CASSLVLAGGSSYEQYF. The CDR3 nucleotides are TGCGCCAGCAGCTTGGTACTAGCGGGAGGCAGCTCCTACGAGCAGTACTTC. The chain carries TRBV5-1 and TRBJ2-7, with TRBD2 matching over 12 bases. Germline CDR1 and CDR2: SGHRS and YFSETQ. The CDR3 contains 17 residues. The V gene end was trimmed by 0 bases and the J gene end by 0 bases; junction bases not matched to a gene: 4.

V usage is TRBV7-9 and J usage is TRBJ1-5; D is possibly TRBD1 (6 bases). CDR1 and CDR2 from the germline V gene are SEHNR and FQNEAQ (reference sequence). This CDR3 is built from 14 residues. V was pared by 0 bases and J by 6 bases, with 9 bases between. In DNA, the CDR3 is TGTGCCAGCAGCTTAGCCGTACAGGGTCAGCCCCAGCATTTT. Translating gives CASSLAVQGQPQHF.

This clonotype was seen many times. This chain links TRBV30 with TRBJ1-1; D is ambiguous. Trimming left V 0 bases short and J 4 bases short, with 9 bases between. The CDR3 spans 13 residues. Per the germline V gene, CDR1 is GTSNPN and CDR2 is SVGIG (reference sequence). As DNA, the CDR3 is TGTGCCTGGAGTGTAGGGCAGATCACTGAAGCTTTCTTT. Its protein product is CAWSVGQITEAFF.

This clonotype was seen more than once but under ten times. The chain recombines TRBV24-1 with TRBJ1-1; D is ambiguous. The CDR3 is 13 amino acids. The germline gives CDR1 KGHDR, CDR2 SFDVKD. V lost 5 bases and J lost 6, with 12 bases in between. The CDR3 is CATSVGLGAEAFF. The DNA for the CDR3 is TGTGCCACCAGTGTGGGCTTGGGCGCTGAAGCTTTCTTT.

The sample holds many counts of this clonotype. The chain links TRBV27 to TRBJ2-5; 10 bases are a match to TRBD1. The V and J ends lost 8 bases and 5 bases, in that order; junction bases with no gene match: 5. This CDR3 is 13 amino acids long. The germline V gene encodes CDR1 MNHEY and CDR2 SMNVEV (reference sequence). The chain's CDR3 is CASQRQGAETQYF. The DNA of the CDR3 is TGTGCCAGCCAGAGACAGGGGGCGGAGACCCAGTACTTC.

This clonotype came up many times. CDR3 region: CASSQRGEQYF. CDR3 DNA sequence: TGCGCCAGCAGCCAAAGAGGCGAGCAGTACTTC. The gene calls are TRBV4-1 and TRBJ2-7; D is undetermined. CDR1 is MGHRA, CDR2 YSYEKL, per germline. V was shortened by 2 bases and J by 6 bases, with 5 bases between the two germline ends. CDR3 length: 11 amino acids.

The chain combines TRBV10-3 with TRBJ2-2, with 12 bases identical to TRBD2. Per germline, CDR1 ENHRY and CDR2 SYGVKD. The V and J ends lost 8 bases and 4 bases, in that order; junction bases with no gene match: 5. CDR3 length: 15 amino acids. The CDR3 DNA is TGTGCCATCGGGGGACTAGCGGGCGGCACCGGGGAGCTGTTTTTT. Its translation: CAIGGLAGGTGELFF.

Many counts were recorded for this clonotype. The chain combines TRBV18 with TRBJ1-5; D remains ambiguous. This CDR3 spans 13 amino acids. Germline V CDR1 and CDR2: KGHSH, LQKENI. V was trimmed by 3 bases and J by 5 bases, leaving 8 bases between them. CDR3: CASSPSTDQPQHF. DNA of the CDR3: TGTGCCAGCTCACCCTCCACAGATCAGCCCCAGCATTTT.

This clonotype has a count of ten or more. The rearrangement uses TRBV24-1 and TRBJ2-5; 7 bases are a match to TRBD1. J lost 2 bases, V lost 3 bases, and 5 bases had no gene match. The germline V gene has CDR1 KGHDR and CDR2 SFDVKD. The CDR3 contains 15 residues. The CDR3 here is CATSDPVGQQETQYF. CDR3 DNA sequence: TGTGCCACCAGTGATCCCGTGGGACAGCAAGAGACCCAGTACTTC.